What follows describes a single T cell receptor (beta chain). Its antigen is as yet unknown. Germline V gene data show CDR1 as LNHDA and CDR2 as SQIVND (reference sequence). Trimming shortened V by 3 bases and J by 4 bases, and 4 bases separated the two germline ends. There are 12 residues in the CDR3. The table came from immunoSEQ multiplex PCR; TCRdb's copy has only in-frame clones and leaves some out. Of roughly 36,000 clones in the sample, about four fifths are singletons; the top ten hold 3%. The sample originates from a study of vaccination effects on CD4 cells after COVID-19. Study-wide results and limits: Clones that were induced by infection or by vaccine showed marked contraction late after vaccination.

When less than 11 days of culture had elapsed, CD4+ T cells were isolated. On day 3 and again on day 7, half the medium was replaced with IL-2 medium. This sample comprised CD4+ T cells from PBMCs cultured without peptide, obtained before COVID-19 vaccination. The chain joins TRBV19 to TRBJ1-3; D gene unclear. The TCR originated in a human donor who received a COVID-19 vaccine. This chain's CDR3 is CASSISGNTIYF. The CDR3 coding sequence is TGTGCCAGTAGTATCTCGGGAAACACCATATATTTT.